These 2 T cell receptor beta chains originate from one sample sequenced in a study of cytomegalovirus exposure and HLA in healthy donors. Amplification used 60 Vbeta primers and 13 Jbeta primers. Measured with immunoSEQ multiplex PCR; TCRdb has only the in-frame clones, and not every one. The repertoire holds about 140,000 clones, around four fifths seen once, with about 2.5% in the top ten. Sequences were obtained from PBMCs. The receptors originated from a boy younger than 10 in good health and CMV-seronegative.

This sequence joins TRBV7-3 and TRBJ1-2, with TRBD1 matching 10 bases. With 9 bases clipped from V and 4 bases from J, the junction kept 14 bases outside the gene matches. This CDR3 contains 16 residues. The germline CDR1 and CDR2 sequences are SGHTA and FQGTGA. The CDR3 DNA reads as TGTGCCAGACCAGGGACAGGGGTTACCGCGGGCTATGGCTACACCTTC. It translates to CARPGTGVTAGYGYTF.

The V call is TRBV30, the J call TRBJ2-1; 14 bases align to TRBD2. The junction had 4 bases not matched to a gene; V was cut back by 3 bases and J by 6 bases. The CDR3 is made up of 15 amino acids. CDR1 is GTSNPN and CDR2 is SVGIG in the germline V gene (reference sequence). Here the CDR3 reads CAWRGTSGGRNEQFF. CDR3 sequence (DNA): TGTGCCTGGAGGGGGACTAGCGGGGGACGCAATGAGCAGTTCTTC. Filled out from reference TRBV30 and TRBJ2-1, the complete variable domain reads SQTIHQWPATLVQPVGSPLSLECTVEGTSNPNLYWYRQAAGRGLQLLFYSVGIGQISSEVPQNLSASRPQDRQFILSSKKLLLSDSGFYLCAWRGTSGGRNEQFFGPGTRLTVL.